Reported below is one T cell receptor (beta chain). The sample is drawn from a study of blood T cell repertoires in COVID-19. Study summary: T cells, B-cell-depleted T cells, or PBMCs supplied cDNA or gDNA.

The CDR3 spans 14 residues. V shed 0 bases and J shed 2 bases, with 9 bases lying between them. Germline assignment: CDR1 SGDLS and CDR2 YYNGEE. Authors' analysis steps: Reference gene primer amplification in the assay estimated nucleated cell counts. Clones were read by immunoSEQ multiplex PCR, and TCRdb kept only the in-frame ones, dropping some. Clonal size and the V and J genes are those of that table, whereas D and trimming came from the DNA. The sample consists of 90,000 or so clones, roughly 85% of them appearing once. During active infection, Seattle patients enrolled and were then monitored through disease.

The source material was peripheral blood. The source is a woman aged 55-69 years with COVID-19, enrolled during active disease. The rearrangement uses TRBV9 and TRBJ2-7; the D gene is possibly TRBD1 (5 bases). Here the CDR3 reads CASSVGLGAYEQYF. In DNA form, the CDR3 reads TGTGCCAGCAGCGTAGGTTTAGGGGCCTACGAGCAGTACTTC.